Following are 21 T cell receptor beta chains from one sample sequenced in a study of regulatory T cells. Amplification used 52 TRBV primers and 13 TRBJ primers. Some clones are missing from TCRdb's copy, which holds only in-frame ones; the method was immunoSEQ multiplex PCR. The sample comprises about 18,000 clones, more than 85% of which are singletons, and around 32% rests with the top ten. The specimen was CD8+ T cells sorted from blood. These receptors all stem from a person under 35 with CD3G deficiency.

The CDR3, as DNA: TGTGCCGCCTCGGGACTAGCGTCAAAAGATACGCAGTATTTT. Translating it yields CAASGLASKDTQYF. The chain employs TRBV5-4 and TRBJ2-3, with TRBD2 matching over 10 bases. CDR3 length equals 14 residues. Germline V gene lookup returns CDR1 SGHNT and CDR2 YYREEE (reference sequence). Losses at the gene ends were 10 bases for V and 5 bases for J; bases not matched to a gene: 10. Using reference TRBV5-4 and TRBJ2-3 for the parts outside the CDR3, the full variable domain is ETGVTQSPTHLIKTRGQQVTLRCSSQSGHNTVSWYQQALGQGPQFIFQYYREEENGRGNFPPRFSGLQFPNYSSELNVNALELDDSALYLCAASGLASKDTQYFGPGTRLTVL.

V is TRBV28 and J is TRBJ2-5; the D gene is possibly TRBD1 (5 bases). V dropped 3 bases and J dropped 4 bases, with 12 bases sitting between them. Germline-derived CDR1 and CDR2 are MDHEN and SYDVKM. The CDR3 sequence is 14 residues long. For the CDR3, the DNA is TGTGCCAGCAGTTTCGGGCAGGGCTTAGAGACCCAGTACTTC. Protein: CASSFGQGLETQYF.

J is TRBJ2-2 and V is TRBV7-6; the D gene is possibly TRBD2 (6 bases). Germline V gene lookup returns CDR1 SGHVS and CDR2 FNYEAQ. Trimming took 2 bases from V and 4 from J, leaving 14 bases between them. The CDR3 has 16 amino acids. The CDR3 DNA is TGTGCCAGCAGCTTATCTGGAGGGCTCGGCACCGGGGAGCTGTTTTTT. It encodes CASSLSGGLGTGELFF.

V gene TRBV7-6 combines with J gene TRBJ2-6, with a possible D match to TRBD2 (5 bases). Per the germline V gene, CDR1 is SGHVS and CDR2 is FNYEAQ. The CDR3 is made up of 14 amino acids. Trimming stripped 10 bases from V and 4 bases from J, with 14 bases between. The CDR3 DNA sequence: TGTGCCACCTCCGGGGATCCCGGGGCCAACGTCCTGACTTTC. Amino acid sequence: CATSGDPGANVLTF.

The rearrangement uses TRBV7-3 and TRBJ2-3; D tentatively fits TRBD1 or TRBD2 (6 bases each). With 4 bases removed from V and 3 bases from J, the gap between germline ends came to 14 bases. The CDR3 runs to 15 residues. Germline loops: CDR1 SGHTA, CDR2 FQGTGA. CDR3 bases: TGTGCCAGCAGCTCAGTGGGGGGCCGGACAGATACGCAGTATTTT. Amino acids: CASSSVGGRTDTQYF. Together with reference TRBV7-3 and TRBJ2-3, the CDR3 gives the full variable domain: GAGVSQTPSNKVTEKGKYVELRCDPISGHTALYWYRQSLGQGPEFLIYFQGTGAADDSGLPNDRFFAVRPEGSVSTLKIQRTERGDSAVYLCASSSVGGRTDTQYFGPGTRLTVL.

The chain uses TRBV10-3 and TRBJ1-5, with 7 bases fitting TRBD1. V was clipped by 7 bases and J by 4 bases; unmatched bases: 7. This CDR3 spans 14 amino acids. Germline V CDR1 and CDR2: ENHRY, SYGVKD. DNA for the CDR3: TGTGCCATCAAAGGACAGGTTGGAAATCAGCCCCAGCATTTT. It yields the protein CAIKGQVGNQPQHF.

The V gene is TRBV9, the J gene TRBJ2-5; 7 nucleotides agree with TRBD2. The ends lost 4 bases at V and 11 bases at J; junction bases unmatched: 8. The CDR3 loop spans 12 amino acids. Per germline, CDR1 SGDLS and CDR2 YYNGEE. CDR3 DNA sequence: TGTGCCAGCAGCACAAACGGGGGGTCACAGTACTTC. It encodes CASSTNGGSQYF.

This chain joins TRBV4-1 and TRBJ2-7, with D perhaps TRBD1 or TRBD2 (5 bases each). This CDR3 comprises 14 residues. The germline V and J ends were trimmed by 4 bases and 2 bases, with 12 bases remaining between them. Germline V CDR1 and CDR2: MGHRA, YSYEKL. In nucleotides, the CDR3 is TGCGCCAGCAGCCCTGGGACGGTCCCCTACGAGCAGTACTTC. Translated: CASSPGTVPYEQYF.

This clone was picked up one time. The J gene is TRBJ1-6, the V gene TRBV7-8, with D unclear. The CDR3 length is 14 residues. Trimming cost V 3 bases and J 9 bases, with 12 bases left between them. CDR1 SGHVS and CDR2 FQNEAQ come from the germline V gene. As DNA, the CDR3 is TGTGCCAGCAGCTTTGGGCAGTGGAGTTCACCCCTCCACTTT. This sequence encodes CASSFGQWSSPLHF.

The V gene is TRBV11-2, the J gene TRBJ1-5; D is perhaps TRBD1 (5 bases). Looked up from germline, CDR1 is SGHAT and CDR2 is FQNNGV. The CDR3 has 14 residues. Trimming shortened V by 1 base and J by 7 bases, and 11 bases separated the two germline ends. The CDR3 coding sequence is TGTGCCAGCAGCTTAGGGCAGGGACGACAGCCCCAGCATTTT. This gives the protein CASSLGQGRQPQHF.

The chain employs TRBV30 and TRBJ1-1; D possibly corresponds to TRBD1 (5 bases). CDR1 is GTSNPN, CDR2 SVGIG, per germline (reference sequence). The CDR3 is made up of 14 amino acids. V lost 1 base and J 1 base, leaving 10 bases between the germline ends. CDR3 DNA: TGTGCCTGGAGTGGGCAGGGTCCGAACACTGAAGCTTTCTTT. It specifies CAWSGQGPNTEAFF.

The chain uses TRBV6-1 and TRBJ2-2; weak D call: TRBD2 (5 bases). Trimming pared 5 bases from V and 11 bases from J, leaving 12 bases between. Per germline, CDR1 MNHNS and CDR2 SASEGT. The CDR3 covers 12 residues. CDR3 residues: CASSNLAPELFF. CDR3 DNA: TGTGCCAGCAGTAATCTAGCCCCCGAGCTGTTTTTT.

The chain employs TRBV7-9 and TRBJ1-3; perhaps TRBD1 as D (6 bases). V lost 5 bases and J lost 3, with 11 bases in between. CDR3 length: 14 residues. Germline CDR1 reads SEHNR; CDR2 reads FQNEAQ (reference sequence). The CDR3 sequence is CASSQGGLGNTIYF. CDR3 nucleotide sequence: TGTGCCAGCAGCCAAGGGGGGCTTGGAAACACCATATATTTT.

V gene TRBV5-1 combines with J gene TRBJ1-6; the D is unclear. CDR3 size: 18 residues. Between the trimmed V and J ends, which lost 0 bases and 0 bases, there was a span of 13 bases. Germline CDR1 SGHRS, CDR2 YFSETQ. CDR3 residues: CASSLDQQASSYNSPLHF. CDR3 nucleotides: TGCGCCAGCAGCTTGGATCAGCAGGCGAGCTCCTATAATTCACCCCTCCACTTT.

This sequence joins TRBV10-3 and TRBJ2-6; maybe TRBD1 (5 bases). CDR3 size: 19 residues. V dropped 6 bases and J dropped 0 bases, with 21 bases sitting between them. CDR1 is ENHRY and CDR2 is SYGVKD in the germline V gene. CDR3 loop: CAISSLLQTGASGANVLTF. CDR3 DNA: TGTGCCATCAGCTCCCTCCTTCAAACAGGAGCCTCTGGGGCCAACGTCCTGACTTTC.

The V gene is TRBV7-9, the J gene TRBJ2-6; 7 nucleotides line up with TRBD1. V was clipped by 5 bases and J by 0 bases; unmatched bases: 10. The V gene's germline CDR1 is SEHNR and CDR2 FQNEAQ (reference sequence). CDR3 size: 18 residues. The CDR3 here is CASSDRQGGGSGANVLTF. CDR3 bases: TGTGCCAGCAGCGACCGACAGGGCGGAGGCTCTGGGGCCAACGTCCTGACTTTC.

This rearrangement joins TRBV11-2 to TRBJ2-1; D unresolved. The ends were cut back, 8 bases at V and 12 bases at J, with 8 bases in the middle. The germline gives CDR1 SGHAT, CDR2 FQNNGV. This CDR3 has 9 amino acids. The CDR3 DNA follows: TGTGCCAGCGGACCCCCGCAGTTCTTC. This gives the protein CASGPPQFF.

The chain recombines TRBV7-8 with TRBJ2-3; 8 nucleotides align to TRBD2. Germline CDR1 SGHVS, CDR2 FQNEAQ. The CDR3 loop spans 15 amino acids. With 1 base clipped from V and 5 bases from J, the junction kept 5 bases outside the gene matches. The CDR3 nucleotides are TGTGCCAGCAGCTTAGGCGGCAGCGGGGGAGATACGCAGTATTTT. Protein: CASSLGGSGGDTQYF.

The chain employs TRBV5-1 and TRBJ1-4; maybe TRBD1 (5 bases). The ends were cut back, 3 bases at V and 8 bases at J, with 11 bases in the middle. CDR3 length equals 13 residues. Germline assignment: CDR1 SGHRS and CDR2 YFSETQ. The CDR3 DNA is TGCGCCAGCAGCTCCGGGTGGGGGGAAAAACTGTTTTTT. The encoded protein is CASSSGWGEKLFF.

This clone is a singleton in its sample. The V gene is TRBV13, the J gene TRBJ2-3; unclear D gene. This CDR3 has 12 amino acids. V gave up 5 bases and J gave up 0 bases, with 3 bases separating them. Per germline, CDR1 PRHDT and CDR2 FYEKMQ (reference sequence). CDR3 loop: CASSTSTDTQYF. DNA of the CDR3: TGTGCCAGCAGCACTAGCACAGATACGCAGTATTTT.

V gene TRBV7-9 combines with J gene TRBJ2-1; D possibly uses TRBD1 or TRBD2 (5 bases each). Between the trimmed V and J ends, which lost 2 bases and 4 bases, there was a span of 15 bases. Germline assignment: CDR1 SEHNR and CDR2 FQNEAQ (reference sequence). This CDR3 is 16 amino acids long. CDR3 DNA sequence: TGTGCCAGCAGCTTAAGTGAGGGGTGGGGTTACAATGAGCAGTTCTTC. This translates into CASSLSEGWGYNEQFF.